The 8 T cell receptor beta chains given below trace back to one sample, sequenced in a study of blood T cell repertoires in COVID-19. The method was immunoSEQ multiplex PCR; TCRdb's version includes in-frame clones alone and lacks a portion of them. Of fewer than 150,000 clones in the sample, around four fifths were seen once. The sample comprised peripheral blood. These receptors originate from a woman older than 75 with acute or convalescent COVID-19.

The CDR3 bases are TGTGCCAGCAGCCAAGATCCGGGGAACTATGGCTACACCTTC. It encodes CASSQDPGNYGYTF. This chain links TRBV3-1 (or the pseudogene TRBV3-2) with TRBJ1-2; no definite D call. This CDR3 comprises 14 residues. The germline V and J ends were trimmed by 0 bases and 2 bases, with 7 bases remaining between them. CDR1 is LGHDT and CDR2 is YNNKEL in the germline V gene (reference sequence).

This clone has just one count. Here the CDR3 reads CASSLGDRGAETQYF. Written as DNA, the CDR3 is TGCGCCAGCAGCTTGGGGGACAGGGGGGCAGAGACCCAGTACTTC. The chain employs TRBV5-1 and TRBJ2-5, with TRBD1 matching over 11 bases. CDR3 length: 15 residues. Germline V gene data show CDR1 as SGHRS and CDR2 as YFSETQ. The junction had 2 bases not matched to a gene; V was cut back by 0 bases and J by 4 bases.

This clone was counted only a few times. The chain uses TRBV25-1 and TRBJ2-7, with a possible D match to TRBD2 (6 bases). Per the germline V gene, CDR1 is MGHDK and CDR2 is SYGVNS. This CDR3 contains 12 residues. V was shortened by 1 base and J by 7 bases, with 8 bases between the two germline ends. The CDR3 reads CASSEWRVEQYF. CDR3 nucleotides: TGTGCCAGCAGTGAATGGAGGGTTGAGCAGTACTTC.

V usage is TRBV1 and J usage is TRBJ2-5; the table names TRBD2, a call not compared with the DNA. TRBV1 is a pseudogene segment. The CDR3 spans 19 residues. The CDR3 protein is CTSSSRDRLAGEHQETQYF. In DNA, the CDR3 is TGCACCAGCAGCTCCAGGGACAGACTAGCGGGGGAGCACCAAGAGACCCAGTACTTC.

The table lists this clone with a count of one. CDR3 bases: TGTGCCAGCAGTCCTACCGGACAGGGGAGGAATCAGCCCCAGCATTTT. Its translation: CASSPTGQGRNQPQHF. The V and J genes are TRBV28 and TRBJ1-5, with 9 bases aligning to TRBD1. Germline V gene data show CDR1 as MDHEN and CDR2 as SYDVKM. The V gene end was trimmed by 5 bases and the J gene end by 4 bases; junction bases not matched to a gene: 9. The CDR3 spans 16 residues.

This chain joins TRBV6-5 and TRBJ1-3, with a weak D call TRBD1 (6 bases). Germline V gives CDR1 MNHEY, CDR2 SVGAGI. Trimming removed 3 bases from V and 4 bases from J, with 16 bases in between. The CDR3 runs to 16 residues. The CDR3 reads CASSYQSGAAGNTIYF. The CDR3 nucleotides read TGTGCCAGCAGTTATCAGTCAGGGGCTGCCGGAAACACCATATATTTT.

The chain combines TRBV6-6 with TRBJ1-1; the D gene is possibly TRBD1 (6 bases). Germline-derived CDR1 and CDR2 are MNHNY and SVGAGI (reference sequence). There are 14 residues in the CDR3. V was trimmed by 6 bases and J by 1 base, leaving 12 bases between them. CDR3 sequence: CASRTGTTNTEAFF. CDR3 bases: TGTGCCAGCAGGACCGGGACAACGAACACTGAAGCTTTCTTT.

V usage is TRBV5-4 and J usage is TRBJ1-2; TRBD1 matches 10 bases. Germline-derived CDR1 and CDR2 are SGHNT and YYREEE (reference sequence). Trimming at V came to 6 bases and at J to 4 bases, leaving 9 bases not matched to a gene. The CDR3 contains 15 residues. The CDR3 DNA sequence: TGTGCCAGCACCTCGGGGGACAGGGGATTCTATGGCTACACCTTC. Its protein product is CASTSGDRGFYGYTF.